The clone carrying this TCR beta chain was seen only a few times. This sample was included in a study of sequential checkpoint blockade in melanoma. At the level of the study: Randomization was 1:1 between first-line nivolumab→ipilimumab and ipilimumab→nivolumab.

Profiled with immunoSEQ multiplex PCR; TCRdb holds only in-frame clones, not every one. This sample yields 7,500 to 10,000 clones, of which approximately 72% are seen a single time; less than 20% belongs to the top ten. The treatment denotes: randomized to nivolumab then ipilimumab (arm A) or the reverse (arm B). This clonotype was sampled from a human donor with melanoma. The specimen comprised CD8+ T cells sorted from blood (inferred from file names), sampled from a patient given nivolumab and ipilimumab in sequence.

As DNA, the CDR3 is TGTGCCAGTAGCATAACCGGGGGGGATTCCTACAATGAGCAGTTCTTC. Residues: CASSITGGDSYNEQFF. The rearrangement links TRBV19 to TRBJ2-1, with 8 bases fitting TRBD2. In germline, CDR1 is LNHDA, CDR2 SQIVND (reference sequence). This CDR3 has 16 amino acids. Losses at the gene ends were 6 bases for V and 1 base for J; bases not matched to a gene: 8.